Listed below are T cell receptor beta chains from one sample, sequenced in a study of cytomegalovirus exposure and HLA in healthy donors. Sequenced by immunoSEQ multiplex PCR; TCRdb stores in-frame clones only, minus some. This table has 100,000 or so clones, roughly 80% appearing once. Specimen: PBMCs. The receptors come from a male donor in good health and CMV-seropositive. The CDR3 runs from the conserved cysteine through the conserved F or W. A D gene is named only where the DNA matches it firmly. Clone size is shown for a subset of rows, as once, few, many or a class of expanded clone.

D	size	V	J	CDR3	DNA
TRBD1	NA	TRBV19	TRBJ2-1	CASRGTGSSYNEQFF	TGTGCCAGTAGGGGGACAGGGAGCTCCTACAATGAGCAGTTCTTC
TRBD1	NA	TRBV7-2	TRBJ1-3	CASSSGQGEKILW	TGTGCCAGCAGCTCGGGACAGGGGGAAAAAATTTTATGG
NA	NA	TRBV7-3	TRBJ2-4	CASSLDRGIQYF	TGTGCCAGCAGCTTAGATAGGGGCATTCAGTACTTC
NA	few	TRBV29-1	TRBJ2-7	CSAGQNSYEQYF	TGCAGCGCCGGACAAAACTCCTACGAGCAGTACTTC
NA	NA	TRBV7-2	TRBJ2-2	CASSLVLAANTGELFF	TGTGCCAGCAGCTTAGTATTAGCGGCGAACACCGGGGAGCTGTTTTTT
NA	few	TRBV28	TRBJ1-5	CASSLMSFRGNQPQHF	TGTGCCAGCAGTTTAATGTCTTTCAGGGGTAATCAGCCCCAGCATTTT
NA	NA	TRBV6-5	TRBJ2-7	CASTPGYSSYEQYF	TGTGCCAGCACGCCGGGGTACAGCTCCTACGAGCAGTACTTC
TRBD1	few	TRBV20-1	TRBJ1-2	CGGTAGYGYTF	TGCGGGGGGACAGCGGGCTATGGCTACACCTTC
NA	NA	TRBV7-2	TRBJ2-1	CASSFHSSYNEQFF	TGTGCCAGCAGCTTTCATAGCTCCTACAATGAGCAGTTCTTC
NA	NA	TRBV6-5	TRBJ2-7	CASVGGSEQYF	TGTGCCAGCGTTGGGGGGAGCGAGCAGTACTTC
NA	NA	TRBV4-2	TRBJ1-4	CASSQDGIRGVNEKLFF	TGTGCCAGCAGCCAAGATGGTATCAGGGGAGTAAACGAAAAACTGTTTTTT
NA	NA	TRBV18	TRBJ1-1	CASSPQLRGTEAFF	TGTGCCAGCTCACCACAGTTAAGGGGCACTGAAGCTTTCTTT
NA	NA	TRBV18	TRBJ1-4	CASSPRVAQGEKLFF	TGTGCCAGCTCACCAAGGGTGGCCCAGGGAGAAAAACTGTTTTTT
NA	NA	TRBV2	TRBJ2-5	CASTETDSKETQYF	TGTGCCAGCACCGAAACAGACAGCAAAGAGACCCAGTACTTC
NA	NA	TRBV30	TRBJ2-3	CAWTGSTDTQYF	TGTGCCTGGACGGGAAGCACAGATACGCAGTATTTT
NA	NA	TRBV11-2	TRBJ2-3	CASSLASSDTQYF	TGTGCCAGCAGCCTCGCGTCGTCAGATACGCAGTATTTT
NA	NA	TRBV5-1	TRBJ2-5	CASRTGQETQYF	TGCGCCAGCAGAACGGGGCAAGAGACCCAGTACTTC
NA	NA	TRBV25-1	TRBJ2-2	CASSKQGVGELFF	TGTGCCAGCAGTAAACAGGGTGTCGGGGAGCTGTTTTTT
NA	NA	TRBV9	TRBJ1-6	CASSSQGSIGSPLHF	TGTGCCAGCAGTTCACAGGGTAGTATTGGTTCACCCCTCCACTTT
TRBD1	NA	TRBV2	TRBJ2-3	CASSVLAGQGAADTQYF	TGTGCCAGCAGTGTATTGGCGGGACAGGGGGCCGCAGATACGCAGTATTTT
TRBD1	NA	TRBV29-1	TRBJ2-3	CSEAGTGVDTQYF	TGCAGCGAGGCCGGGACAGGGGTCGATACGCAGTATTTT
NA	few	TRBV25-1	TRBJ2-2	CASSERLEDGELFF	TGTGCCAGCAGTGAACGACTAGAGGACGGGGAGCTGTTTTTT
NA	NA	TRBV5-4	TRBJ1-2	CASRSLTGYGYTF	TGTGCCAGCAGATCCCTGACGGGCTATGGCTACACCTTC
TRBD2	NA	TRBV4-3	TRBJ2-3	CASSHTPIAGGLRNTQYF	TGCGCCAGCAGCCACACCCCGATAGCGGGGGGGTTGAGAAATACGCAGTATTTT
NA	NA	TRBV29-1	TRBJ2-2	CSVPVGGWTGELFF	TGCAGCGTTCCGGTGGGGGGATGGACCGGGGAGCTGTTTTTT
NA	NA	TRBV9	TRBJ2-3	CASSVALHLDTQYF	TGTGCCAGCAGCGTAGCACTCCACCTAGATACGCAGTATTTT
TRBD1	NA	TRBV5-5	TRBJ2-5	CASSLGGQGTGETQYF	TGTGCCAGCAGCTTAGGGGGACAGGGTACGGGAGAGACCCAGTACTTC
TRBD1	NA	TRBV7-2	TRBJ1-4	CASSLAKTGGLEKLFF	TGTGCCAGCAGCTTAGCCAAGACAGGGGGGTTGGAAAAACTGTTTTTT
NA	once	TRBV2	TRBJ2-1	CASSFLGNEQFF	TGTGCCAGCAGTTTTCTAGGCAATGAGCAGTTCTTC
NA	NA	TRBV2	TRBJ2-7	CASRAVGINEQYF	TGTGCCAGCAGGGCGGTCGGAATCAACGAGCAGTACTTC
NA	few	TRBV7-2	TRBJ1-1	CASSLVPGMTEAFF	TGTGCCAGCAGCTTAGTGCCAGGAATGACTGAAGCTTTCTTT
NA	NA	TRBV9	TRBJ1-2	CASGNDYGYTF	TGTGCCAGCGGCAACGACTATGGCTACACCTTC
NA	NA	TRBV13	TRBJ1-1	CASSIRGATEAFF	TGTGCCAGCAGCATTCGGGGGGCCACTGAAGCTTTCTTT
NA	NA	TRBV6-4	TRBJ2-1	CASRPREGGAYDEQFF	TGTGCCAGCAGGCCACGCGAGGGGGGGGCCTACGATGAGCAGTTCTTC
NA	NA	TRBV30	TRBJ1-1	CAWSAKQGSQAFF	TGTGCCTGGAGTGCAAAGCAGGGGTCTCAGGCTTTCTTT
NA	NA	TRBV5-1	TRBJ2-3	CASSLGGFTDTQYF	TGCGCCAGCAGCTTGGGAGGGTTTACAGATACGCAGTATTTT
TRBD1	NA	TRBV9	TRBJ1-1	CASSTRQGGTEAFF	TGTGCCAGCAGCACTAGACAGGGCGGCACTGAAGCTTTCTTT
TRBD1	NA	TRBV19	TRBJ1-3	CASSIDLGQPILTGNTIYF	TGTGCCAGTAGTATAGATCTGGGACAGCCGATACTGACTGGAAACACCATATATTTT
TRBD1	NA	TRBV7-8	TRBJ2-2	CASSFLQGARVGELFF	TGTGCCAGCAGCTTTTTACAGGGGGCGCGGGTCGGGGAGCTGTTTTTT
NA	NA	TRBV7-8	TRBJ1-4	CASSLGVREKLFF	TGTGCCAGCAGCTTAGGAGTTAGAGAAAAACTGTTTTTT
NA	NA	TRBV4-3	TRBJ1-1	CASSRGQREAFF	TGCGCCAGCAGCCGAGGACAGCGCGAAGCTTTCTTT
NA	NA	TRBV5-1	TRBJ1-4	CASSSQGSTEKLFF	TGCGCCAGCAGCTCACAGGGTAGTACTGAAAAACTGTTTTTT
NA	NA	TRBV7-2	TRBJ2-7	CASSLGVEPREQYF	TGTGCCAGCAGCTTAGGAGTGGAACCTAGGGAGCAGTACTTC
TRBD1	NA	TRBV7-9	TRBJ1-2	CASSLDGQGDYGYTF	TGTGCCAGCAGCTTAGATGGACAGGGGGACTATGGCTACACCTTC
TRBD1	NA	TRBV18	TRBJ1-2	CASSLEPGTGGRSRYGYTF	TGTGCCAGCTCACTGGAGCCCGGGACAGGGGGCAGATCCCGCTATGGCTACACCTTC
NA	once	TRBV9	TRBJ1-4	CASSLRDTYSEEKLFF	TGTGCCAGCAGCCTCCGAGACACCTACTCGGAAGAAAAACTGTTTTTT
NA	NA	TRBV7-9	TRBJ1-5	CASSLGDNHNQPQHF	TGTGCCAGCAGCTTAGGGGACAATCACAATCAGCCCCAGCATTTT
TRBD2	few	TRBV19	TRBJ2-3	CASSIIRAGGRGDTQYF	TGTGCCAGTAGTATAATAAGAGCGGGGGGGCGGGGAGATACGCAGTATTTT
NA	few	TRBV15	TRBJ1-2	CATSRPGKDYGYTF	TGTGCCACCAGCCGACCCGGGAAGGACTATGGCTACACCTTC
NA	NA	TRBV7-6	TRBJ2-3	CASSLEGPPGDTQYF	TGTGCCAGCAGCTTAGAAGGCCCTCCAGGAGATACGCAGTATTTT
TRBD1	once	TRBV4-1	TRBJ2-7	CASSQGQGPSYEQYF	TGCGCCAGCAGCCAAGGACAGGGGCCATCCTACGAGCAGTACTTC
NA	NA	TRBV29-1	TRBJ1-2	CSVDFRSSGEGYGYTF	TGCAGCGTTGATTTCCGGTCCTCGGGGGAGGGCTATGGCTACACCTTC
NA	NA	TRBV5-1	TRBJ2-2	CASSLEGVNTGELFF	TGCGCCAGCAGCTTGGAGGGAGTTAACACCGGGGAGCTGTTTTTT